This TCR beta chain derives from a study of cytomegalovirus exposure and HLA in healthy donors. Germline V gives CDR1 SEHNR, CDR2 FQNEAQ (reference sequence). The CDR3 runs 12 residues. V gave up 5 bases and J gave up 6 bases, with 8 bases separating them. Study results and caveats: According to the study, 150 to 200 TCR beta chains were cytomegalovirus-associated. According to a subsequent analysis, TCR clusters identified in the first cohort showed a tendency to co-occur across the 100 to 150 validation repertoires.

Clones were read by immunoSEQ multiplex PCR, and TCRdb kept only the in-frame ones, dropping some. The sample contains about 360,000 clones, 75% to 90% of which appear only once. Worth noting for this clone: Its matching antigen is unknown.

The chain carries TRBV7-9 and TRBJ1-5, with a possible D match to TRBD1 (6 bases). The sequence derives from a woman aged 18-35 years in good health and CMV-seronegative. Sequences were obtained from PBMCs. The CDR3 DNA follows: TGTGCCAGCAGCCCAGGGGTTCAGCCCCAGCATTTT. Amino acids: CASSPGVQPQHF.